What follows are 30 T cell receptor beta chains derived from one specimen sequenced in a study of control samples from healthy donors and cancer patients. The protocol was immunoSEQ multiplex PCR, while the TCRdb copy is restricted to in-frame clones and leaves out a portion. The data hold 130,000 to 150,000 clones, with roughly 94% observed a single time. Source material: PBMCs. These receptors were obtained from a man aged 55 to 69 with colorectal cancer.

The V call is TRBV20-1, the J call TRBJ1-1, with a possible D match to TRBD1 (6 bases). The CDR3 is 14 amino acids. Germline V gives CDR1 DFQATT, CDR2 SNEGSKA (reference sequence). The V end lost 3 bases, the J end lost 1 base, and 12 bases lay between the germline ends. For the CDR3, the DNA is TGCAGTGCTAGTAGGGTGGGGGCGAACACTGAAGCTTTCTTT. It codes for CSASRVGANTEAFF.

This rearrangement joins TRBV15 to TRBJ1-4, with TRBD1 identical over 12 bases. In germline, CDR1 is LNHNV, CDR2 YYDKDF (reference sequence). J was trimmed by 12 bases and V by 4 bases; bases with no gene match: 6. The length of the CDR3 is 14 residues. CDR3: CATSTSRDRGQLFF. The CDR3 DNA reads TGTGCCACCAGCACGTCCCGGGACAGGGGGCAACTGTTTTTT.

V usage is TRBV30 and J usage is TRBJ1-1; 7 nucleotides match TRBD1. The length of the CDR3 is 13 residues. V dropped 4 bases and J dropped 1; count of bases not matched to a gene: 3. Germline V gene sequence: CDR1 GTSNPN, CDR2 SVGIG (reference sequence). CDR3 DNA sequence: TGTGCCTGGAACAGGGGCGGGAACACTGAAGCTTTCTTT. Translated, it gives CAWNRGGNTEAFF.

The chain recombines TRBV3-1 (or the pseudogene TRBV3-2) with TRBJ1-4, with 10 bases lining up with TRBD1. Germline trimming cut 0 bases from V and 5 bases from J; bases unmatched to any gene: 18. CDR3 size: 21 residues. The germline gives CDR1 LGHDT, CDR2 YNNKEL (reference sequence). The CDR3 region has the DNA TGTGCCAGCAGCCAAGATTGGCCCGGGTGGGGGACAGGGGAAGTCAATGAAAAACTGTTTTTT. Its translation is CASSQDWPGWGTGEVNEKLFF.

This clone was detected once. The V gene is TRBV19, the J gene TRBJ1-5, with D perhaps matching TRBD1 (6 bases). The CDR3 extends over 15 amino acids. The germline V gene has CDR1 LNHDA and CDR2 SQIVND (reference sequence). V gave up 5 bases and J gave up 2 bases, with 13 bases separating them. DNA of the CDR3: TGTGCCAGTAGTGTGGGGGGCCTTGGCAATCAGCCCCAGCATTTT. This encodes CASSVGGLGNQPQHF.

CDR3 sequence: CASSLAVQNTEAFF. CDR3 nucleotide sequence: TGCGCCAGCAGCTTGGCTGTACAGAACACTGAAGCTTTCTTT. The rearrangement joins TRBV5-1 to TRBJ1-1, with D uncertain. The CDR3 sequence is 14 residues long. Germline CDR1 SGHRS, CDR2 YFSETQ. Trimming took off 0 bases at V and 1 base at J, with 7 bases between the two ends.

About this clone itself: In the same sample, other DNA sequences code for this CDR3. The genes are TRBV20-1 and TRBJ1-1; D is uncertain. Germline lookup yields CDR1 DFQATT and CDR2 SNEGSKA (reference sequence). The CDR3 has 11 residues. The V end lost 1 base, the J end lost 0 bases, and 0 bases lay between the germline ends. The CDR3 protein is CSARVNTEAFF. The CDR3 bases are TGCAGTGCTAGAGTGAACACTGAAGCTTTCTTT.

As to this clone: Distinct nucleotide sequences in the sample also encode this CDR3. This chain uses TRBV12-3 or TRBV12-4 with TRBJ2-3; a weak D match, TRBD2 (5 bases). Trimming removed 6 bases at V and 5 bases at J, with 6 bases between. The CDR3 runs 11 residues. The CDR3 nucleotides read TGTGCCAGCAGCGGAGGAGATACGCAGTATTTT. Residues: CASSGGDTQYF.

This rearrangement joins TRBV4-2 to TRBJ1-3; perhaps TRBD1 as D (5 bases). Germline lookup yields CDR1 LGHNA and CDR2 YNFKEQ. Trimming stripped 5 bases from V and 1 base from J, with 15 bases between. The CDR3 has 16 amino acids. The CDR3 sequence is CASSRDSLGSGNTIYF. In DNA form, the CDR3 reads TGTGCCAGCAGCAGAGACAGCCTGGGGTCTGGAAACACCATATATTTT.

The chain combines TRBV19 with TRBJ2-5; D perhaps matches TRBD2 (7 bases). The CDR3 length is 15 residues. The germline V gene has CDR1 LNHDA and CDR2 SQIVND (reference sequence). V lost 0 bases and J lost 5, with 13 bases in between. The CDR3 spells CASSIEGGRRETQYF. CDR3 nucleotide sequence: TGTGCCAGTAGTATAGAGGGGGGGCGCCGTGAGACCCAGTACTTC.

This clone appeared a few times. This sequence joins TRBV6-6 and TRBJ1-4; D gene unclear. CDR1 and CDR2 from the germline V gene are MNHNY and SVGAGI (reference sequence). Trimming pared 6 bases from V and 6 bases from J, leaving 11 bases between. The CDR3 spans 13 residues. The CDR3 here is CASRTRGDEKLFF. CDR3 nucleotides: TGTGCCAGCAGGACCCGGGGAGATGAAAAACTGTTTTTT.

V usage is TRBV6-5 and J usage is TRBJ1-6; the match to TRBD1 covers 9 bases. The trim removed 4 bases at V and 7 bases at J, leaving 5 bases unmatched. Germline V CDR1 and CDR2: MNHEY, SVGAGI. The CDR3 spans 15 residues. CDR3 sequence reads: CASSSGTGRNSPLHF. The CDR3 DNA is TGTGCCAGCAGTTCCGGGACAGGGCGGAATTCACCCCTCCACTTT.

V usage is TRBV15 and J usage is TRBJ1-2, with 8 bases matching TRBD1. This CDR3 has 21 residues. V shed 0 bases and J 4 bases; nucleotides not matched to a gene: 22. The V gene's germline CDR1 is LNHNV and CDR2 YYDKDF (reference sequence). CDR3 sequence (DNA): TGTGCCACCAGCAGAGACCCTTTTGACAGGGGTCGGGGGCCCTGGAGCTATGGCTACACCTTC. It encodes CATSRDPFDRGRGPWSYGYTF.

This clone was seen only a few times. The rearrangement joins TRBV6-1 to TRBJ1-3; D remains ambiguous. CDR3 length: 15 residues. The germline V gene has CDR1 MNHNS and CDR2 SASEGT. The germline V and J ends were trimmed by 3 bases and 0 bases, with 9 bases remaining between them. The CDR3, as DNA: TGTGCCAGCAGTGAGCGTGGGCTCTCTGGAAACACCATATATTTT. Protein sequence: CASSERGLSGNTIYF.

The gene calls are TRBV5-5 and TRBJ1-1; TRBD1 agrees at 7 bases. Germline values: CDR1 SGHKS, CDR2 YYEKEE (reference sequence). The CDR3 runs to 15 residues. V lost 7 bases, J lost 2 bases, and 11 bases stayed unmatched. CDR3 nucleotide sequence: TGTGCCAGCTCCTCAACGCAGGGGGGTAACACTGAAGCTTTCTTT. Translating gives CASSSTQGGNTEAFF.

The V gene is TRBV21-1, the J gene TRBJ1-4; the D call of TRBD1 is as the table states it, not checked on the DNA. TRBV21-1 is described as a pseudogene. CDR3 length: 14 residues. CDR3 sequence (DNA): TGTGCCAGCAGCCCCTGGACAGGGCCCGAAAAACTGTTTTTT. Translation gives CASSPWTGPEKLFF.

The chain joins TRBV28 to TRBJ1-1; TRBD1 agrees at 9 bases. The CDR3 sequence is 14 residues long. CDR1 MDHEN and CDR2 SYDVKM come from the germline V gene. The V gene end was trimmed by 6 bases and the J gene end by 5 bases; junction bases not matched to a gene: 7. The CDR3 region has the DNA TGTGCCAGCAGGTCCGGGACAGGGAGGACTGAAGCTTTCTTT. This codes for CASRSGTGRTEAFF. Complete variable domain (other parts from reference TRBV28 and TRBJ1-1): DVKVTQSSRYLVKRTGEKVFLECVQDMDHENMFWYRQDPGLGLRLIYFSYDVKMKEKGDIPEGYSVSREKKERFSLILESASTNQTSMYLCASRSGTGRTEAFFGQGTRLTVV.

As concerns this clone: An end of the junction does not agree with germline; a read error may underlie this. In DNA, the CDR3 is TGTGCCAGTAGTATCAGGTTGAACGCTGAAGCTTTCTTT. Its protein product is CASSIRLNAEAFF. V and J are TRBV19 and TRBJ1-1; D is uncertain. The CDR3 totals 13 residues. Germline V CDR1 and CDR2: LNHDA, SQIVND (reference sequence).

Details on this clone: This specimen includes other DNA sequences encoding the same CDR3. The genes are TRBV5-5 and TRBJ1-2; 9 nucleotides agree with TRBD1. V trimming: 2 bases; J trimming: 5 bases; junction bases outside the gene matches: 4. Germline V lookup: CDR1 SGHKS, CDR2 YYEKEE (reference sequence). The CDR3 sequence is 14 residues long. The CDR3 DNA is TGTGCCAGCAGCTTACCCGGGACAGGGTATGGCTACACCTTC. This translates into CASSLPGTGYGYTF.

V usage is TRBV5-1 and J usage is TRBJ2-7; weak D call: TRBD1 (5 bases). The germline V and J ends were trimmed by 1 base and 3 bases, with 8 bases remaining between them. The germline V gene has CDR1 SGHRS and CDR2 YFSETQ. This CDR3 has 13 amino acids. The CDR3, as DNA: TGCGCCAGCAGCTTGCGGCAGGGCTACGAGCAGTACTTC. It translates to CASSLRQGYEQYF.

The chain uses TRBV7-2 and TRBJ1-2; no reliable D call. The CDR3 extends over 14 amino acids. Germline CDR1 reads SGHTA; CDR2 reads FQGNSA. The V gene lost 5 bases and the J gene lost 2 bases, with 12 bases spanning the gap. The CDR3 loop reads CASSLTQENYGYTF. CDR3 DNA: TGTGCCAGCAGCCTTACGCAGGAAAACTATGGCTACACCTTC.

The chain has TRBV4-1 and TRBJ2-7; 10 positions agree with TRBD2. The CDR3 extends over 17 amino acids. Germline values: CDR1 MGHRA, CDR2 YSYEKL. With 0 bases clipped from V and 0 bases from J, the junction kept 5 bases outside the gene matches. CDR3 loop: CASSQDPASGSSYEQYF. The CDR3 DNA is TGCGCCAGCAGCCAAGATCCGGCTAGCGGGAGCTCCTACGAGCAGTACTTC.

V usage is TRBV11-3 and J usage is TRBJ2-3; D is perhaps TRBD1 (7 bases). Trimming cost V 4 bases and J 1 base, with 18 bases left between them. CDR3 length equals 17 residues. CDR1 is SGHNT, CDR2 YENEEA, per germline. Here the CDR3 reads CASSSRNGRGGTDTQYF. CDR3 sequence (DNA): TGTGCCAGCAGCTCAAGGAATGGCAGGGGGGGCACAGATACGCAGTATTTT.

This chain connects TRBV7-2 to TRBJ2-1; 9 bases match TRBD2. The CDR3 totals 17 residues. Germline V CDR1 and CDR2: SGHTA, FQGNSA. After removal of 5 bases from V and 0 bases from J, the junction contained 8 bases not matched to a gene. The CDR3 is CASSLRTSASSYNEQFF. CDR3 coding DNA: TGTGCCAGCAGCCTCCGGACTAGCGCGAGCTCCTACAATGAGCAGTTCTTC.

The chain is built from TRBV4-3 and TRBJ1-1; a weak D match, TRBD1 (6 bases). This CDR3 region has 14 residues. V was clipped by 4 bases and J by 5 bases, with 14 bases between them. CDR1 LGHNA and CDR2 YSLEER come from the germline V gene. CDR3 sequence (DNA): TGCGCCAGCAGCCCCCAGGGAAGGGGGACTGAAGCTTTCTTT. Its translation is CASSPQGRGTEAFF.

The chain has TRBV19 and TRBJ2-2, with no clear D. The V gene lost 5 bases and the J gene lost 5 bases, with 6 bases spanning the gap. Germline-derived CDR1 and CDR2 are LNHDA and SQIVND (reference sequence). The CDR3 extends over 12 amino acids. The DNA of the CDR3 is TGTGCCAGTAGTCAAGTAACCGGGGAGCTGTTTTTT. This translates into CASSQVTGELFF.

This rearrangement joins TRBV30 to TRBJ1-2; no clear D gene. V lost 3 bases and J lost 9, with 17 bases in between. The CDR3 has 13 residues. Germline V lookup: CDR1 GTSNPN, CDR2 SVGIG (reference sequence). The CDR3 nucleotides are TGTGCCTGGAGCCTGGCGGGGTTAGATAGCTACACCTTC. It is translated as CAWSLAGLDSYTF.

The J gene is TRBJ2-5, the V gene TRBV6-2 or TRBV6-3, with D possibly TRBD2 on 6 matching bases. With 2 bases removed from V and 5 bases from J, the gap between germline ends came to 12 bases. Germline loops: CDR1 MNHEY, CDR2 SVGEGT. CDR3 length equals 14 residues. CDR3 sequence reads: CASSYRRGRETQYF. The CDR3 DNA is TGTGCCAGCAGTTACAGGCGGGGAAGGGAGACCCAGTACTTC.

This clone was observed a few times. The chain uses TRBV7-9 and TRBJ2-7; D not certain. V was trimmed by 1 base and J by 3 bases, leaving 4 bases between them. In germline, CDR1 is SEHNR, CDR2 FQNEAQ (reference sequence). There are 12 residues in the CDR3. CDR3 sequence: CASSLEFYEQYF. The CDR3 DNA is TGTGCCAGCAGCTTAGAGTTCTACGAGCAGTACTTC.

This rearrangement joins TRBV18 to TRBJ2-5; no clear D. V lost 0 bases and J lost 3, with 8 bases in between. In germline, CDR1 is KGHSH, CDR2 LQKENI. This CDR3 region has 14 residues. The CDR3 region is CASSPPSRKETQYF. CDR3 DNA sequence: TGTGCCAGCTCACCACCGAGCAGGAAAGAGACCCAGTACTTC.